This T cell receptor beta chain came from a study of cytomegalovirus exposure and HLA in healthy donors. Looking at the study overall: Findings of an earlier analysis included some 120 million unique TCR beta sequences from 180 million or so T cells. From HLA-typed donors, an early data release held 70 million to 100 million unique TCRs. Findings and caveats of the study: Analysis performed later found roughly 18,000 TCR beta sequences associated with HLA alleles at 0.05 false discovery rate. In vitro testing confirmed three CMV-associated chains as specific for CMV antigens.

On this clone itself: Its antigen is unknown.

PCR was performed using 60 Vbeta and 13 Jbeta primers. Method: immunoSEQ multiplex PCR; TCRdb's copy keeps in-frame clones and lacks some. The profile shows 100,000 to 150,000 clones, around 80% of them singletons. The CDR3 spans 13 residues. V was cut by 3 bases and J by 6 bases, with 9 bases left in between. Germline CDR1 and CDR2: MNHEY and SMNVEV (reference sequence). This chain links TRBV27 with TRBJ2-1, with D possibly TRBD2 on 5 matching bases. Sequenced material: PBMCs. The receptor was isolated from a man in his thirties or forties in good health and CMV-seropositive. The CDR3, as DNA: TGTGCCAGCAGTTTCGCACTAGGCAATGAGCAGTTCTTC. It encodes CASSFALGNEQFF.